These T cell receptor delta chains were read from a single sample in a study of gamma-delta T cells after stem cell transplantation. TCRdb used CATT to re-call clones from the RT-PCR reads. The sample records about 2,000 delta-chain clones, roughly 24% being singletons. Sequenced material: gamma-delta T cells. The source is a human donor. It is not recorded whose cells these are; they may come from a transplant donor. Each CDR3 is given with its conserved first and last residue. D genes are given only for firm matches. The listing skips clone size in some rows; elsewhere it reads once, few, many or a size class.

CDR3 length	V gene	clone size	J gene	D gene	CDR3 DNA	CDR3 protein
18	TRDV2	medium-sized	TRDJ1	.	TGTGCCTGTAGTGGCCTGGGGTCTACCGGTTCGTACACCGATAAACTCATCTTT	CACSGLGSTGSYTDKLIF
20	TRDV1	few	TRDJ1	TRDD3	TGTGCTCTTGGAGAAAATTCCCCGGTCGGCTTGGGGGATCACACCGATAAACTCATCTTT	CALGENSPVGLGDHTDKLIF
16	TRDV2	.	TRDJ1	TRDD3	TGTGCCTGTGACACCCTGGGGGAGAAGTACACCGATAAACTCATCTTT	CACDTLGEKYTDKLIF
21	TRDV1	medium-sized	TRDJ1	TRDD3	TGTGCTCTTGGGGACGGCCCCCGGGTGGGATACGGGAACCCTTACACCGATAAACTCATCTTT	CALGDGPRVGYGNPYTDKLIF
16	TRDV1	medium-sized	TRDJ1	.	TGTGCTCTTGGGGTTTCCTGGAGCCTATACACCGATAAACTCATCTTT	CALGVSWSLYTDKLIF
23	TRDV2	medium-sized	TRDJ1	TRDD3	TGTGCCTGTGACACCGTAGGCGGCTTCCTGGTACTGGGGGGCGAAGGGGACACCGATAAACTCATCTTT	CACDTVGGFLVLGGEGDTDKLIF
17	TRDV2	medium-sized	TRDJ1	TRDD3	TGTGCCTGCGAACTACTGGGGGTCGCACAGTACACCGATAAACTCATCTTT	CACELLGVAQYTDKLIF
16	TRDV2	medium-sized	TRDJ1	TRDD3	TGTGCCTGTGACCTACTGGGGATACGACGGACCGATAAACTCATCTTT	CACDLLGIRRTDKLIF
19	TRDV2	medium-sized	TRDJ1	TRDD3	TGTGCCTGTGACCCGATCATTACTGGGGCTATTTGGCGAACCGATAAACTCATCTTT	CACDPIITGAIWRTDKLIF
18	TRDV2	medium-sized	TRDJ1	TRDD3	TGTGCCTGTGACACCCTCAACTGGGGGATACGAGGCACCGATAAACTCATCTTT	CACDTLNWGIRGTDKLIF
13	TRDV1	medium-sized	TRDJ1	.	TGTGCTCTTGGGGATCTTCCGGGTGTTAAACTCATCTTT	CALGDLPGVKLIF
17	TRDV2	medium-sized	TRDJ1	TRDD3	TGTGCCTGTGACACCGTGGGGGGGATCACTCGCACCGATAAACTCATCTTT	CACDTVGGITRTDKLIF
19	TRDV2	medium-sized	TRDJ3	TRDD3	TGTGCCTGTGACACTCTACTGGGGGATGGGTCCTGGGACACCCGACAGATGTTTTTC	CACDTLLGDGSWDTRQMFF
16	TRDV2	medium-sized	TRDJ1	TRDD3	TGTGCCTGTGACACCGTTGGGGGAGGGTACACCGATAAACTCATCTTT	CACDTVGGGYTDKLIF
17	TRAV29/DV5	few	TRDJ1	TRDD3	TGTGCAGCAAGCGTGGTGGGGGATAGGGGGTACACCGATAAACTCATCTTT	CAASVVGDRGYTDKLIF
18	TRAV29/DV5	.	TRDJ1	.	TGTGCAGCAAGCGCGCGGATCTTCTGCCGGGGATCGACCGATAAACTCATCTTT	CAASARIFCRGSTDKLIF
15	TRDV2	large	TRDJ1	TRDD3	TGTGCCTGTGACGTACTGGGGGATAAGGCCGATAAACTCATCTTT	CACDVLGDKADKLIF
23	TRDV2	medium-sized	TRDJ3	TRDD3	TGTGCCTGTGACACGATGGGTACTGGGGGATTCCCTAATCTCTCCTGGGACACCCGACAGATGTTTTTC	CACDTMGTGGFPNLSWDTRQMFF
19	TRDV2	.	TRDJ1	TRDD3	TGTGCCTGTGACAGCCTGGGGCAGGGGGGATCCCCCCACACCGATAAACTCATCTTT	CACDSLGQGGSPHTDKLIF
17	TRDV2	.	TRDJ1	TRDD3	TGTGCCTGTCTATCTATGGGGGATAGCCGAAACACCGATAAACTCATCTTT	CACLSMGDSRNTDKLIF
20	TRDV2	medium-sized	TRDJ1	TRDD3	TGTGCCTGTGACACCGGCAGTTTGGGGGATTCCACCCCTTACACCGATAAACTCATCTTT	CACDTGSLGDSTPYTDKLIF
15	TRDV2	medium-sized	TRDJ1	TRDD3	TGTGCCTGTGACACTCTGGGGGATACTGCCGATAAACTCATCTTT	CACDTLGDTADKLIF
17	TRDV2	medium-sized	TRDJ1	TRDD3	TGTGCCTGTGACACTCTGGGGATAGAGGATGGGACCGATAAACTCATCTTT	CACDTLGIEDGTDKLIF
18	TRDV2	medium-sized	TRDJ1	TRDD3	TGTGCCTGTGACACCGCTGGGGGATACACGGGGTACACCGATAAACTCATCTTT	CACDTAGGYTGYTDKLIF
22	TRDV2	medium-sized	TRDJ1	TRDD3	TGTGCCTGTGACACGATTGGTACTGGGGGATACTATAGGGAGGCTGGAACCGATAAACTCATCTTT	CACDTIGTGGYYREAGTDKLIF
17	TRAV29/DV5	medium-sized	TRDJ1	TRDD3	TGTGCAGCAAGTACCCTACTGGGGGACCCTTACACCGATAAACTCATCTTT	CAASTLLGDPYTDKLIF
22	TRDV2	medium-sized	TRDJ1	.	TGTGCCTGTGACACCGTACAGGGTAACCCAGGCACTGGCGGTTCGCGCGCGATTAAACTCATCTTT	CACDTVQGNPGTGGSRAIKLIF
18	TRDV2	medium-sized	TRDJ1	TRDD3	TGTGCCTGTGACACCGTGGGTGGGGGATACAGCACCACCGATAAACTCATCTTT	CACDTVGGGYSTTDKLIF
15	TRDV2	medium-sized	TRDJ1	TRDD3	TGTGCCTGTGACACCCTTACTGGGGGATACGCATACCTCATCTTT	CACDTLTGGYAYLIF
17	TRDV2	.	TRDJ1	TRDD3	TGTGCCTGTGATTTCGTACTGGGGCCTCGGGGAACCGATAAACTCATCTTT	CACDFVLGPRGTDKLIF
19	TRDV2	large	TRDJ1	.	TGTGCCTGTGACACCGTTAATTTCGGGGGGTCGGGATACACCGATAAACTCATCTTT	CACDTVNFGGSGYTDKLIF
17	TRDV2	large	TRDJ1	TRDD3	TGTGCCTGTGACAATCTCCTGGGGGATACTTACACCGATAAACTCATCTTT	CACDNLLGDTYTDKLIF
17	TRDV2	medium-sized	TRDJ1	.	TGTGCCTGTGACCCACTACGGTCGGGGGAGTACACCGATAAACTCATCTTT	CACDPLRSGEYTDKLIF
20	TRDV1	.	TRDJ1	TRDD3	TGTGCTCTTGGGGAACCCCACCGGGGGGTGGGGGGATACGCTACCGATAAACTCATCTTT	CALGEPHRGVGGYATDKLIF
18	TRDV2	large	TRDJ1	TRDD3	TGTGCCTGTGACACCGTCAAGGGCCTGGGGGAGTACACCGATAAACTCATCTTT	CACDTVKGLGEYTDKLIF
19	TRDV2	medium-sized	TRDJ1	.	TGTGCCTGTGACACCGCCTGGGGCCCTCACCCTAAGGACACCGATAAACTCATCTTT	CACDTAWGPHPKDTDKLIF
16	TRDV3	medium-sized	TRDJ1	.	TGTGCCTTTCCCCGGTTTGATCCTCTACGGGCCGATAAACTCATCTTT	CAFPRFDPLRADKLIF
16	TRDV2	medium-sized	TRDJ1	TRDD3	TGTGCCTGTGACACTTTATCGGGGATAGAGTCCGATAAACTCATCTTT	CACDTLSGIESDKLIF
18	TRDV2	medium-sized	TRDJ1	.	TGTGCCTGTGACACCCTGGGGCCTTATGGGATATACACCGATAAACTCATCTTT	CACDTLGPYGIYTDKLIF
19	TRDV2	medium-sized	TRDJ1	TRDD3	TGTGCCTGTGACACCCTGGTCCCTTTACTGGGGGAGACCACCGATAAACTCATCTTT	CACDTLVPLLGETTDKLIF
22	TRDV2	medium-sized	TRDJ1	TRDD3	TGTGCCTGTGACACATCCTTCCTACAATTGCTGGGGGATACGCGTGTCACCGATAAACTCATCTTT	CACDTSFLQLLGDTRVTDKLIF
20	TRDV2	medium-sized	TRDJ3	TRDD3	TGTGCCTGTGTGACCCTGGGGGATGGTAACAGCTCCTGGGACACCCGACAGATGTTTTTC	CACVTLGDGNSSWDTRQMFF
16	TRDV2	medium-sized	TRDJ1	TRDD3	TGTGCCTGTGACACTCTGGGGGATACGGCCACCGATAAACTCATCTTT	CACDTLGDTATDKLIF
16	TRDV2	medium-sized	TRDJ1	.	TGTGCCTGTGAATCCGTGGGACGGGTTTACACCGATAAACTCATCTTT	CACESVGRVYTDKLIF
18	TRDV2	medium-sized	TRDJ3	.	TGTGCCTGTATAACGTTACTCCCTAACTCCTGGGACACCCGACAGATGTTTTTC	CACITLLPNSWDTRQMFF
18	TRDV2	.	TRDJ1	TRDD3	TGTGCCTGTGACGCGATACTGGGGGATAGTCGGGGCACCGATAAACTCATCTTT	CACDAILGDSRGTDKLIF
15	TRAV29/DV5	.	TRDJ1	TRDD3	TGTGCAGCAAGCGTATGGGGGATACAGGGCGATAAACTCATCTTT	CAASVWGIQGDKLIF
15	TRDV2	medium-sized	TRDJ1	TRDD3	TGTGCCTGTGACACGGCTGGGGGATTGAGGGATAAACTCATCTTT	CACDTAGGLRDKLIF
22	TRDV1	medium-sized	TRDJ1	TRDD3	TGTGCTCTTGGGGAACAGGCTTCCTATGTACTGGGGGATGCTGAGTACACCGATAAACTCATCTTT	CALGEQASYVLGDAEYTDKLIF